The TCR beta chain under discussion was sequenced for a study of neoadjuvant nivolumab and ipilimumab in lung cancer. TCRdb's table, derived via immunoSEQ multiplex PCR, lists solely in-frame clones and lacks some. The sample yields about 9,000 clones, roughly 80% seen once. There are a few counts of this clone. The CDR3 is made up of 13 amino acids. Trimming left V 1 base short and J 5 bases short, with 6 bases between. Looked up from germline, CDR1 is KGHSH and CDR2 is LQKENI. The clonotype originates from an adult with non-small cell lung cancer. The rearrangement joins TRBV18 to TRBJ2-1; D ambiguous. The input for sequencing was tumor tissue, taken after neoadjuvant nivolumab, alone or with ipilimumab, at or shortly before surgery. The CDR3 region is CASSPRINNEQFF. The CDR3 DNA follows: TGTGCCAGCTCACCACGAATTAACAATGAGCAGTTCTTC. The full variable domain, rest sourced from reference TRBV18 and TRBJ2-1, is NAGVMQNPRHLVRRRGQEARLRCSPMKGHSHVYWYRQLPEEGLKFMVYLQKENIIDESGMPKERFSAEFPKEGPSILRIQQVVRGDSAAYFCASSPRINNEQFFGPGTRLTVL.